This TCR beta chain was identified during a study of T cell clusters in autoimmune cytopenias. This clonotype is labeled medium-sized based on frequency. Antigen specificity is unknown. Study-level results: The T cell clusters came from computational analysis alone and lack functional validation. A dominant lymphoma-associated repertoire apparently masked the cluster-lack signature in secondary cytopenia versus chronic lymphocytic leukemia.

TRB was amplified from approximately 250 ng of peripheral blood genomic DNA per sample. Multiplex touch-down PCR amplified TRB using TRB-A and TRB-B pools in one tube. Following a re-call of the multiplex PCR reads, TCRdb has one entry per CDR3 protein and lacks DNA. The sample holds around 6,100 distinct CDR3 sequences. The CDR3 loop spans 13 amino acids. The germline gives CDR1 LNHDA, CDR2 SQIVND (reference sequence). This sample also appeared in a second study, on T cell repertoires in aging, cancer and after chemotherapy. From that report: The whole study produced a dataset of several million TCR reads. Loss of evenness, beyond lost richness, contributed to age-related TCR diversity decline in cancer patients.

This TCR derives from a human donor in good health. This chain joins TRBV19 and TRBJ2-2. The specimen was peripheral blood. CDR3 protein: CASTLPYTGELFF.